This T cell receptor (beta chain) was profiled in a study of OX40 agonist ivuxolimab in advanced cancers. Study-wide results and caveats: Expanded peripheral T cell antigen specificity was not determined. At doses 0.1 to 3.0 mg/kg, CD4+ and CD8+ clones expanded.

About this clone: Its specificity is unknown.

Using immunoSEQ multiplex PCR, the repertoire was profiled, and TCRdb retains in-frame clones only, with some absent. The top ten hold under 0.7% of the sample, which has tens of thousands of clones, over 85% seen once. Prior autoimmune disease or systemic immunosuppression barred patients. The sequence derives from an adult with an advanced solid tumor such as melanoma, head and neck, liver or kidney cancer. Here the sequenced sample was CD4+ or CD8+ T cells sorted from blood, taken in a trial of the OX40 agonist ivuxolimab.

The CDR3 DNA sequence: TGTGCCAGCAGTGGACTAGCGGGAGTCGCCGGGGAGCTGTTTTTT. It encodes CASSGLAGVAGELFF. The chain is built from TRBV7-6 and TRBJ2-2; 13 bases match TRBD2. With 6 bases clipped from V and 6 bases from J, the junction kept 4 bases outside the gene matches. The CDR3 has 15 amino acids. CDR1 is SGHVS and CDR2 is FNYEAQ in the germline V gene.